A single sample gave rise to the 12 T cell receptor beta chains below, sequenced in a study of blood T cell repertoires in COVID-19. TCRdb's copy holds only in-frame clones and misses some; the assay was immunoSEQ multiplex PCR. The profile shows 350,000 or so clones, more than 70% of them singletons. The material sequenced was peripheral blood. The receptors come from a woman aged 30 to 39 with COVID-19, enrolled during active disease.

J is TRBJ1-5 and V is TRBV19; D remains ambiguous. Between the trimmed V and J ends, which lost 3 bases and 0 bases, there was a span of 9 bases. Germline V gives CDR1 LNHDA, CDR2 SQIVND (reference sequence). The CDR3 contains 15 residues. CDR3 nucleotides: TGTGCCAGTAGTATCAGCGATAATAGCAATCAGCCCCAGCATTTT. As protein: CASSISDNSNQPQHF. The variable domain in full, completed from reference TRBV19 and TRBJ1-5, reads DGGITQSPKYLFRKEGQNVTLSCEQNLNHDAMYWYRQDPGQGLRLIYYSQIVNDFQKGDIAEGYSVSREKKESFPLTVTSAQKNPTAFYLCASSISDNSNQPQHFGDGTRLSIL.

The chain carries TRBV6-5 and TRBJ2-3; D call uncertain. Germline assignment: CDR1 MNHEY and CDR2 SVGAGI. CDR3 length equals 13 residues. Trimming stripped 2 bases from V and 5 bases from J, with 8 bases between. CDR3 DNA: TGTGCCAGCAGTTACGCGGCGCAAGATACGCAGTATTTT. This translates into CASSYAAQDTQYF.

The rearrangement joins TRBV29-1 to TRBJ1-1, with 12 bases fitting TRBD1. The V gene's germline CDR1 is SQVTM and CDR2 ANQGSEA. V trimming: 4 bases; J trimming: 1 base; junction bases outside the gene matches: 7. The length of the CDR3 is 16 residues. CDR3 region: CSVAPRDRGRNTEAFF. CDR3 sequence (DNA): TGCAGCGTTGCCCCCCGGGACAGGGGGCGGAACACTGAAGCTTTCTTT.

The rearrangement uses TRBV5-1 and TRBJ2-2, with TRBD2 matching over 7 bases. The CDR3 covers 14 residues. Germline loops: CDR1 SGHRS, CDR2 YFSETQ. J gave up 7 bases and V 4 bases, and 7 bases lay outside the gene matches. CDR3 loop: CASSGRGVDGELFF. CDR3 DNA: TGCGCCAGCAGCGGCCGGGGGGTTGACGGGGAGCTGTTTTTT.

The chain recombines TRBV27 with TRBJ2-2, with 10 nucleotides matching TRBD2. After removal of 6 bases from V and 2 bases from J, the junction contained 6 bases not matched to a gene. The CDR3 totals 16 residues. Germline V lookup: CDR1 MNHEY, CDR2 SMNVEV (reference sequence). CDR3 DNA: TGTGCCAGCAGCAAGGGACTAGCGATTAACACCGGGGAGCTGTTTTTT. It is translated as CASSKGLAINTGELFF.

This clone appeared a single time. V gene TRBV30 combines with J gene TRBJ1-5; 7 positions agree with TRBD1. Trimming at V came to 1 base and at J to 2 bases, leaving 5 bases not matched to a gene. CDR1 is GTSNPN and CDR2 is SVGIG in the germline V gene (reference sequence). This CDR3 region has 15 residues. The CDR3 protein is CAWSARGRGNQPQHF. CDR3 coding DNA: TGTGCCTGGAGTGCCAGGGGGAGAGGCAATCAGCCCCAGCATTTT.

In this sample, this clone turned up once. V gene TRBV4-1 combines with J gene TRBJ1-1; 8 bases line up with TRBD1. Germline lookup yields CDR1 MGHRA and CDR2 YSYEKL. This CDR3 is 13 amino acids long. The ends lost 3 bases at V and 6 bases at J; junction bases unmatched: 3. In DNA, the CDR3 is TGCGCCAGCAGCCAGAGGGACAGGTCTGAAGCTTTCTTT. Its translation: CASSQRDRSEAFF.

This clone has only a few counts. The genes are TRBV5-1 and TRBJ1-1; D remains ambiguous. Trimming pared 0 bases from V and 0 bases from J, leaving 12 bases between. The CDR3 consists of 16 residues. The germline V gene encodes CDR1 SGHRS and CDR2 YFSETQ. The CDR3 DNA is TGCGCCAGCAGCTTGGGGCGGGGATTATTGAACACTGAAGCTTTCTTT. The encoded protein is CASSLGRGLLNTEAFF.

The rearrangement joins TRBV2 to TRBJ2-7; weak D call: TRBD1 (6 bases). CDR3 length: 15 residues. V lost 2 bases and J 3 bases, leaving 14 bases between the germline ends. Germline V gives CDR1 SNHLY, CDR2 FYNNEI. CDR3: CASSEPRTVGYEQYV. The CDR3 bases are TGTGCCAGCAGTGAACCAAGGACAGTCGGCTACGAGCAGTACGTC.

The CDR3 region has the DNA TGTGCCAGCAGTTGGGCGCTCACCAATGAGCAGTTCTTC. Amino acids: CASSWALTNEQFF. This sequence joins TRBV6-5 and TRBJ2-1; D uncertain. The CDR3 loop spans 13 amino acids. Germline loops: CDR1 MNHEY, CDR2 SVGAGI. V was trimmed by 4 bases and J by 6 bases, leaving 10 bases between them.

This chain connects TRBV9 to TRBJ1-3; 7 positions match TRBD1. The trim removed 1 base at V and 0 bases at J, leaving 7 bases unmatched. The CDR3 runs 17 residues. Germline V gene lookup returns CDR1 SGDLS and CDR2 YYNGEE. CDR3 amino acids: CASSVRGTASSGNTIYF. CDR3 nucleotides: TGTGCCAGCAGCGTACGGGGGACAGCCTCCTCTGGAAACACCATATATTTT.

The chain is built from TRBV24-1 and TRBJ1-2; the match to TRBD1 covers 8 bases. Unmatched junction bases numbered 3, after V lost 6 bases and J lost 7 bases. Per the germline V gene, CDR1 is KGHDR and CDR2 is SFDVKD. The CDR3 totals 12 residues. This CDR3 is CATSRQGSGYTF. The DNA of the CDR3 is TGTGCCACCAGTAGACAGGGGAGTGGCTACACCTTC.